This TCR beta chain was identified in a study of Graves' ophthalmopathy and Graves' hyperthyroidism. Study-wide results and limits: Sensitivity reached around 67% and specificity 72.22% when the model predicted ophthalmopathy progression. Blood repertoires reportedly contained most expanded thyroid clonotypes above 0.001 frequency. Ophthalmopathy could be told apart from stable hyperthyroidism by a 13-signature model (about 88% sensitivity, around 80% specificity).

In germline, CDR1 is LNHDA, CDR2 SQIVND (reference sequence). The CDR3 loop spans 16 amino acids. The V and J ends lost 3 bases and 4 bases, in that order; junction bases with no gene match: 9. Pregnancy or lactation, uncontrolled infections and other autoimmune diseases were grounds for excluding patients. This clonotype was found many times. As yet, its antigen is unknown. Investigators amplified TCR beta CDR3 regions from RNA transcripts. HTBI primers primed a first-round RT-PCR, and a second-round multiplex PCR followed. Via MiXCR, TCRdb re-called the multiplex PCR reads, giving one row per CDR3 protein. Among more than 1,000,000 distinct CDR3 sequences listed, about 36% were seen once.

Input material: peripheral blood or thyroid tissue (not recorded which). The chain combines TRBV19 with TRBJ1-5; TRBD1 matches at 7 bases. This clonotype was sampled from an adult man with Graves' hyperthyroidism. For the CDR3, the DNA is TGTGCCAGTAGTATGAACAGGGGAGTGAGGAATCAGCCCCAGCATTTT. Protein sequence: CASSMNRGVRNQPQHF.